This TCR beta chain was profiled in a study of cytomegalovirus exposure and HLA in healthy donors. Findings of the study overall: Researchers reported that a few CMV-associated chains were confirmed in vitro as CMV antigen-specific.

The CDR3 totals 14 residues. The ends were cut back, 0 bases at V and 8 bases at J, with 10 bases in the middle. Looked up from germline, CDR1 is KGHSH and CDR2 is LQKENI. Primers included in the PCR were 60 Vbeta and 13 Jbeta primers. Sequencing was performed with immunoSEQ multiplex PCR; in TCRdb, only in-frame clones are kept and a portion is missing. The profile shows around 39,000 clones, 50% to 75% of them singletons. Comments on this clone: Its target is unknown.

The specimen was PBMCs. The receptor was isolated from a human donor in good health. V usage is TRBV18 and J usage is TRBJ2-2; no firm D call. The CDR3 bases are TGTGCCAGCTCACCACCGACATTGCAAGGGGAGCTGTTTTTT. Translating gives CASSPPTLQGELFF.